This TCR beta chain emerged from a study of identical twins. This clonotype appeared a few times. The antigen remains unidentified. TCRdb reprocessed the 5' RACE reads with MiXCR, giving one entry per CDR3 protein. The sample holds under 800,000 distinct CDR3 sequences, about 20% seen once. CDR1 and CDR2 from the germline V gene are SGHRS and YFSETQ. The CDR3 is 13 residues long. Trimming took off 1 base at V and 2 bases at J, with 7 bases between the two ends. Study-level points and caveats: In zero-insertion analyses, partial confounding could arise from invariant MAIT and iNKT cells. While abundant cord blood beta clonotypes carried fewer insertions, memory repertoires showed no such pattern.

The same data also contributed to another study, on T cells expressing NK-cell markers. That report notes: Serological testing identified seven of the eight sequenced donors as HCMV-seropositive and one as seronegative. A range of 1.0-7.0% of CD8+ T cells consisted of dominant NKG2C+ clonotypes in 5 or 6 donors.

This clonotype was sampled from a woman younger than 35 in good health. This rearrangement joins TRBV5-1 to TRBJ2-7, with unresolved D. The sample comprised PBMCs. The CDR3 DNA reads as TGCGCCAGCAGCTTGTCCGACGCCTACGAGCAGTACTTC. Protein sequence: CASSLSDAYEQYF.